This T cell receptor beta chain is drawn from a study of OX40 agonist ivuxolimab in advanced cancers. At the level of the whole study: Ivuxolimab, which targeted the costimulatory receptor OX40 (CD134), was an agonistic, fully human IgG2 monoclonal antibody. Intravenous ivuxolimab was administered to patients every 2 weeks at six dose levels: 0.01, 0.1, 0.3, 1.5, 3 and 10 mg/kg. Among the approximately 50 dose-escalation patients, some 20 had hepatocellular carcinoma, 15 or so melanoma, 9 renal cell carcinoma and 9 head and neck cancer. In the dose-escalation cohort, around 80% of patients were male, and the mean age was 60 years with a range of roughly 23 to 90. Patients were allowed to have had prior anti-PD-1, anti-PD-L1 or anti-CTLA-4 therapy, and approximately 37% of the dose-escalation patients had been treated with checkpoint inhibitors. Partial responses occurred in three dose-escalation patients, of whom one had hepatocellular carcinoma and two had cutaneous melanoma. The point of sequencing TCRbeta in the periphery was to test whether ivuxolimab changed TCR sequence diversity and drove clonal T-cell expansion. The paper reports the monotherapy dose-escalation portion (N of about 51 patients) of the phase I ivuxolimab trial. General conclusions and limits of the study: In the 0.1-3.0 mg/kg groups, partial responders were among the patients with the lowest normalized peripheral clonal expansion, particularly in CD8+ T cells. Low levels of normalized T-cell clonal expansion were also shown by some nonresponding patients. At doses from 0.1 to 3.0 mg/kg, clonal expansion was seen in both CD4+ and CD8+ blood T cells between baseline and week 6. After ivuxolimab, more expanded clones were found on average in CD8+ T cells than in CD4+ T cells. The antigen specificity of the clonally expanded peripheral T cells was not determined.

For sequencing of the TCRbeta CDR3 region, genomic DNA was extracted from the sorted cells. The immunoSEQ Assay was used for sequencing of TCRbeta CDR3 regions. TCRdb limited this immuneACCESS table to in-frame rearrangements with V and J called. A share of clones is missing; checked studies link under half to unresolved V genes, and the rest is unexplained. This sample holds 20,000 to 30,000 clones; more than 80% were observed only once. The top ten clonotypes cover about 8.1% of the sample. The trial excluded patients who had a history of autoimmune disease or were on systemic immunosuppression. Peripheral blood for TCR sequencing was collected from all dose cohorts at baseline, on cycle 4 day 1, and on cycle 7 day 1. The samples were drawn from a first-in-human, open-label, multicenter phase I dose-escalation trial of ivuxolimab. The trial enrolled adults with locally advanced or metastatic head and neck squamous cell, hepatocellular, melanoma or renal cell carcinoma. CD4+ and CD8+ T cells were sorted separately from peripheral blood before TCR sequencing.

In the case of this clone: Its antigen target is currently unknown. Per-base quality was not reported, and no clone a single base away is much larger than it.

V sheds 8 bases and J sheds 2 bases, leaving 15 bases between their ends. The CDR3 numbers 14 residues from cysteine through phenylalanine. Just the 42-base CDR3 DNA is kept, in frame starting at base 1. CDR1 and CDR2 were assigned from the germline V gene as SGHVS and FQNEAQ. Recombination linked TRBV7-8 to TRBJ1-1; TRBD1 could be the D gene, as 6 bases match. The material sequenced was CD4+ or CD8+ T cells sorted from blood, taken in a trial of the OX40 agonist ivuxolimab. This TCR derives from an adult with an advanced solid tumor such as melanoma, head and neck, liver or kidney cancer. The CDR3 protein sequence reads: CASHPSGTNTEAFF. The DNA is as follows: TGTGCCAGCCACCCTAGTGGGACAAACACTGAAGCTTTCTTT.